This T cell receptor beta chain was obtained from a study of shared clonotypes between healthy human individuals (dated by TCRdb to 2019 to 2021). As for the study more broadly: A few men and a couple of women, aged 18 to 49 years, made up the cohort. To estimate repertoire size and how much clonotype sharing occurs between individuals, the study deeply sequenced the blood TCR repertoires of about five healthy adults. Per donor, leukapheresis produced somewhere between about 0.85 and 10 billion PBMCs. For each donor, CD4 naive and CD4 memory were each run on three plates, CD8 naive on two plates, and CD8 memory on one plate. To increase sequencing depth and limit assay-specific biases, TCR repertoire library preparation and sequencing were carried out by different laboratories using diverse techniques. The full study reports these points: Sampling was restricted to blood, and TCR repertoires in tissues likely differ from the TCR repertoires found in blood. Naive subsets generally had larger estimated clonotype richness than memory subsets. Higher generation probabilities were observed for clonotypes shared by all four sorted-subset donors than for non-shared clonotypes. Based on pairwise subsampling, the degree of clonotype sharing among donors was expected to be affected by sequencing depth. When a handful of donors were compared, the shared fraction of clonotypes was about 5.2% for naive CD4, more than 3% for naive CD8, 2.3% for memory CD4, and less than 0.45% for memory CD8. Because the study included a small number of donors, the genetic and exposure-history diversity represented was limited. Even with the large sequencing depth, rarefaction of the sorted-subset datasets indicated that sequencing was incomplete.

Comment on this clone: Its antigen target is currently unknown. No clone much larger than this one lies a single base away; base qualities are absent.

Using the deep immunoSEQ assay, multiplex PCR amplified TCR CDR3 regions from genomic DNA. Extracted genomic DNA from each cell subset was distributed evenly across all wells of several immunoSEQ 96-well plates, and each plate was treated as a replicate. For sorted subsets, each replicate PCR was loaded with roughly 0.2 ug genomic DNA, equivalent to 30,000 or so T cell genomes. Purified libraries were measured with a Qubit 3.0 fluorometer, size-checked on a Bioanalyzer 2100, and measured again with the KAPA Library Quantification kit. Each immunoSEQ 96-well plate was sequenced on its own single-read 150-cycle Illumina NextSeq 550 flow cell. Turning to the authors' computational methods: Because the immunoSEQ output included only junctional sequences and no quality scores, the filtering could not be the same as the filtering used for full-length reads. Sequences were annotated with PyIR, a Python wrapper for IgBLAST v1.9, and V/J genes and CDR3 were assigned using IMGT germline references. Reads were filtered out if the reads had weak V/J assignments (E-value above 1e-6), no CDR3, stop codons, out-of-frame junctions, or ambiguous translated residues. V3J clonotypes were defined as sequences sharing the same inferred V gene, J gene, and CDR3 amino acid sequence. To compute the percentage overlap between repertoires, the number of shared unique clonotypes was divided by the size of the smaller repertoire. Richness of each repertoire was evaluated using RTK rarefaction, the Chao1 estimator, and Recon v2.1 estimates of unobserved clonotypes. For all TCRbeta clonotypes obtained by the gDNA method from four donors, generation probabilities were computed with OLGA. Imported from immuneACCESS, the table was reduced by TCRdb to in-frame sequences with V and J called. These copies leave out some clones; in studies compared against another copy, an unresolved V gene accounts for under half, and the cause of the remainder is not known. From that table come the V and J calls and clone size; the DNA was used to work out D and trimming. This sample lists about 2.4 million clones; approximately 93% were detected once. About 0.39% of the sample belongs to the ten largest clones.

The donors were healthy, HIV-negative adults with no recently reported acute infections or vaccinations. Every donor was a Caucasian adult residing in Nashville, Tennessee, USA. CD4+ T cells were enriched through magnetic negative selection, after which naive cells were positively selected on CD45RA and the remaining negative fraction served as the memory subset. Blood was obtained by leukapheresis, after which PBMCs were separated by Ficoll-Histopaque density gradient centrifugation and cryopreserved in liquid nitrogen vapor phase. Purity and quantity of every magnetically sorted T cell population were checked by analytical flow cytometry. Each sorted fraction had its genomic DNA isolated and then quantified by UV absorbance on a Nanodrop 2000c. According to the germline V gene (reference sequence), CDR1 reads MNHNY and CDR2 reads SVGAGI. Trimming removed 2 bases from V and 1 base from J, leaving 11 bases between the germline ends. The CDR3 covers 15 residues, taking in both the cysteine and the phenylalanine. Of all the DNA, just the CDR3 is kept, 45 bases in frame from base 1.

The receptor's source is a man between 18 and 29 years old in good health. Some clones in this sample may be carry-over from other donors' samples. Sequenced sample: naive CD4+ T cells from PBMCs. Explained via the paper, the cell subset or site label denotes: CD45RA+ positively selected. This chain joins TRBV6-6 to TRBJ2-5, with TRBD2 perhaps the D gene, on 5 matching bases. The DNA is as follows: TGTGCCAGCAGTTACCCCCGGGGTAGCCAAGAGACCCAGTACTTC. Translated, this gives CASSYPRGSQETQYF.